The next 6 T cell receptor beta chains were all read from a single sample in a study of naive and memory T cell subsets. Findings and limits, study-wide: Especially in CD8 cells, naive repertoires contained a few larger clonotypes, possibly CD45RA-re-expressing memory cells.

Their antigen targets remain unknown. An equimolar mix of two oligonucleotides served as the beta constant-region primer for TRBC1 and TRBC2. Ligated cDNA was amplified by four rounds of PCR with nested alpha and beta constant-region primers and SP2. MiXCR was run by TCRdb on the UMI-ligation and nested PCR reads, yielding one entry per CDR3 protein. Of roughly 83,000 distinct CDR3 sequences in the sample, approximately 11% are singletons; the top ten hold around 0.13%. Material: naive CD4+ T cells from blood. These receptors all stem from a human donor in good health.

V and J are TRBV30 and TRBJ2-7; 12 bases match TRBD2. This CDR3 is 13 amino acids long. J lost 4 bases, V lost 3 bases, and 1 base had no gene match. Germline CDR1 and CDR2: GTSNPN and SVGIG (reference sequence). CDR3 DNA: TGTGCCTGGAGGACTAGCGGGAGTTACGAGCAGTACTTC. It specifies CAWRTSGSYEQYF. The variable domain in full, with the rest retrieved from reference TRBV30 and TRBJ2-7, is SQTIHQWPATLVQPVGSPLSLECTVEGTSNPNLYWYRQAAGRGLQLLFYSVGIGQISSEVPQNLSASRPQDRQFILSSKKLLLSDSGFYLCAWRTSGSYEQYFGPGTRLTVT.

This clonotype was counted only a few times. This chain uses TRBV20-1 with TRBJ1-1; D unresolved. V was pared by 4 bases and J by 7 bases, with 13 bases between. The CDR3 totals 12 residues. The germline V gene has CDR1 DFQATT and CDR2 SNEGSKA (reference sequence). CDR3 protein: CSAIRSVYEAFF. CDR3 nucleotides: TGCAGTGCTATACGTTCAGTCTATGAAGCTTTCTTT.

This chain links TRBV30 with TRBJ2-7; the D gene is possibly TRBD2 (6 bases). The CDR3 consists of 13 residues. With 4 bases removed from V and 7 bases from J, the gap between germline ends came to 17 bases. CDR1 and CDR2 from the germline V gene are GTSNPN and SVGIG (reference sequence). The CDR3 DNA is TGTGCCTGGAACCTCGGCGGGCGGGGAGAGCAGTACTTC. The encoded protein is CAWNLGGRGEQYF.

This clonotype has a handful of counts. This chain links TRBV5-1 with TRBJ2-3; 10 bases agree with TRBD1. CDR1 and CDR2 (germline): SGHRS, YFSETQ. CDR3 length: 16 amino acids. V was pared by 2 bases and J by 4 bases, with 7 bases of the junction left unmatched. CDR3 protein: CASSFSGTGASDTQYF. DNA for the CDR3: TGCGCCAGCAGCTTTTCCGGGACAGGGGCCTCAGATACGCAGTATTTT.

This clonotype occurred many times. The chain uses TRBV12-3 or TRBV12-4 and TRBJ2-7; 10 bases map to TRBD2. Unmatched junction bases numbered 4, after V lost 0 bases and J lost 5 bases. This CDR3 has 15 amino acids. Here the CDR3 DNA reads TGTGCCAGCAGTTTAGCGATTGGGACTAGCGACGAGCAGTACTTC. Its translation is CASSLAIGTSDEQYF.

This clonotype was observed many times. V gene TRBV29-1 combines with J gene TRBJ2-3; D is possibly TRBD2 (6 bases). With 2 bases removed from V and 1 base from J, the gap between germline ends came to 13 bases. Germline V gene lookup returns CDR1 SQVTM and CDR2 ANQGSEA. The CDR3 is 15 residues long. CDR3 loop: CSVERSQRGTDTQYF. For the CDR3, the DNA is TGCAGCGTTGAAAGAAGCCAGCGGGGCACAGATACGCAGTATTTT.